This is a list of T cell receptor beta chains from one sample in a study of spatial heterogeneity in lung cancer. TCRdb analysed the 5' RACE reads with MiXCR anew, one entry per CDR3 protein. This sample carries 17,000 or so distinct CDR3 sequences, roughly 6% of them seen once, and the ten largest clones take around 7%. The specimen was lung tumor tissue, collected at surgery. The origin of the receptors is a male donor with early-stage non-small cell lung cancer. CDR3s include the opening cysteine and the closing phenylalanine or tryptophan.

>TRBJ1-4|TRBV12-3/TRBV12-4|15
CASRSDRATNEKLFF
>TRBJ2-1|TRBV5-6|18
CASSFGPFGGTTYNEQFF
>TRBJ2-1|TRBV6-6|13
CASVLAGGNEQFF
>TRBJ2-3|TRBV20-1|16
CSVTLRDPKTQDTQYF
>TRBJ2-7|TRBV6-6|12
CASSGTAYEQYF
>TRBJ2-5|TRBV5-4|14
CASSLGGQQETQYF
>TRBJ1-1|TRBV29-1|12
CSVELGNAEAFF
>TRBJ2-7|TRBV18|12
CASSPVGYEQYF
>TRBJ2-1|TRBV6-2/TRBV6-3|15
CASTPRRDAYNEQFF
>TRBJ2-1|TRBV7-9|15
CASSLGTSVYNEQFF
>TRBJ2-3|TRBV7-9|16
CASSAPGAGGSDTQYF
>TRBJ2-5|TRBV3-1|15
CASTQGFSGVGTQYF
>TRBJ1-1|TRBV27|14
CASSLKYMNTEAFF
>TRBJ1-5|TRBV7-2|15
CASSPGTYSNQPQHF
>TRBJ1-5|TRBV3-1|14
CASSPGQRNQPQHF
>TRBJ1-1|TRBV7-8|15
CASSLARGGRTEAFF
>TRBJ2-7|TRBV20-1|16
CSARVAASGSPHEQYF
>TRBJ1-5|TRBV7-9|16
CASSRPTGFSNQPQHF
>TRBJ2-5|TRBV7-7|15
CASSPWTSAQETQYF
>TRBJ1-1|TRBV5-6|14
CASSSLQANTEAFF
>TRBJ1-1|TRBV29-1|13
CSVERTENTEAFF
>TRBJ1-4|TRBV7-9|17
CASSSWTGLFNNEKLFF
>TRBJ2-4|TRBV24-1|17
CATSDGSSGGTKNIQYF
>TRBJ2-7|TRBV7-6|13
CASSLLLKSEQYF
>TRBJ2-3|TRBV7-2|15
CASSPGQGGSDTQYF
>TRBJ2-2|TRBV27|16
CASSRIAGGGTGELFF
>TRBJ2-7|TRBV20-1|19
CSARVYSSGTSGRGDEQYF
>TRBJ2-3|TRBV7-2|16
CASSLARGRSTDTQYF
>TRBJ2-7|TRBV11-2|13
CASSLVGGIEQYF
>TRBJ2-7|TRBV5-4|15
CASSLAGGVMNEQYF